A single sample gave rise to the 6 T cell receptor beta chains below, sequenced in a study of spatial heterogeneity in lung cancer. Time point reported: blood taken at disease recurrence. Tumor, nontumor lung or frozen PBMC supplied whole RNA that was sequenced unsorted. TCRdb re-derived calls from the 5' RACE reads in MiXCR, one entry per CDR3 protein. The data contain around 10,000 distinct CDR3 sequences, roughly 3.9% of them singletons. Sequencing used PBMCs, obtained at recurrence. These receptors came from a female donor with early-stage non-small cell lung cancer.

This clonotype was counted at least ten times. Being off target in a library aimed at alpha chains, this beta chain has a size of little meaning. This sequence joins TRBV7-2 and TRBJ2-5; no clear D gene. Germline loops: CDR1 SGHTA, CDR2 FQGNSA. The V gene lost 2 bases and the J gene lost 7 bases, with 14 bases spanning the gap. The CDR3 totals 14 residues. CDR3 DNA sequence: TGTGCCAGCAGCTTAAAGGCCATCAAAGGGACCCAGTACTTC. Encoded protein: CASSLKAIKGTQYF.

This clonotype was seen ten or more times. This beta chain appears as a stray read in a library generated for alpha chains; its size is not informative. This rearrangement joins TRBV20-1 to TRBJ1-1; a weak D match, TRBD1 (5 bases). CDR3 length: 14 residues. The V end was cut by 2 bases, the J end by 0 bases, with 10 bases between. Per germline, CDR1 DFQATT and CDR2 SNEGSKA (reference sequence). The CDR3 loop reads CSARRQFLNTEAFF. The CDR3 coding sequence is TGCAGTGCTAGACGACAGTTCCTGAACACTGAAGCTTTCTTT.

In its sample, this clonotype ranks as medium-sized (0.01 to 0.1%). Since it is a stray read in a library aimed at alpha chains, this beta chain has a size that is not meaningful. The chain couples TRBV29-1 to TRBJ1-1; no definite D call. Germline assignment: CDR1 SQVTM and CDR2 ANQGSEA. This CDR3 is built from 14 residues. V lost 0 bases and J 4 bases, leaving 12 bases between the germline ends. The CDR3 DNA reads TGCAGCGTTGAAGATCGGGCAGTGACCACTGAAGCTTTCTTT. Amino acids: CSVEDRAVTTEAFF.

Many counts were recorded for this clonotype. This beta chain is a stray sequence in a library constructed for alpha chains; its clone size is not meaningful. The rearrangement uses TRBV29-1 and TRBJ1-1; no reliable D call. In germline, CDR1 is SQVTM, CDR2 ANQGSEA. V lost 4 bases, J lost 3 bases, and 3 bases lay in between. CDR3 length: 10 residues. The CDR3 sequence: CSVVYTEAFF. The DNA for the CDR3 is TGCAGCGTTGTGTACACTGAAGCTTTCTTT. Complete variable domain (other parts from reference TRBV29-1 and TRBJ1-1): SAVISQKPSRDICQRGTSLTIQCQVDSQVTMMFWYRQQPGQSLTLIATANQGSEATYESGFVIDKFPISRPNLTFSTLTVSNMSPEDSSIYLCSVVYTEAFFGQGTRLTVV.

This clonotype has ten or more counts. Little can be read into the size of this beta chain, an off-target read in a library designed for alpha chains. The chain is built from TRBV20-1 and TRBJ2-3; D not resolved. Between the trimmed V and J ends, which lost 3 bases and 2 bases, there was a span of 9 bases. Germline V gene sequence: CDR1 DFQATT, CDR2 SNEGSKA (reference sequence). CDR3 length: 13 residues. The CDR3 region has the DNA TGCAGTGCTAGGCGCGGCCCCACAGATACGCAGTATTTT. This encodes CSARRGPTDTQYF.

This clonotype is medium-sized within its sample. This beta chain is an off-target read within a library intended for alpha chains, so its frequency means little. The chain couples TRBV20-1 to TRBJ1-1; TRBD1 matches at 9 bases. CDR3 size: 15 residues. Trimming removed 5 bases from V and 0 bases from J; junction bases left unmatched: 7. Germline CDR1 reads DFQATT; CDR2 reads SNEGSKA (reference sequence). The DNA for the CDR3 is TGCAGTGCTGGGACAGGGAAGGGAATGAACACTGAAGCTTTCTTT. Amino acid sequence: CSAGTGKGMNTEAFF.